Reported below is one TCR beta chain. Its antigen remains unidentified. The germline V gene has CDR1 KGHSH and CDR2 LQKENI. The CDR3 has 14 residues. V shed 6 bases and J shed 9 bases, with 15 bases lying between them. TCRdb's table, derived via immunoSEQ multiplex PCR, lists solely in-frame clones and lacks some. Of 500 to 650 clones in the sample, just under 80% were seen once. This sample is part of a study of chemoradiotherapy in HPV16-positive cancers. Study-wide results and limits: During treatment, candidate HPV-specific clones and E7-related motifs expanded in tumor.

Here the sequenced sample was tumor tissue, taken from a patient who underwent chemoradiotherapy. This chain joins TRBV18 and TRBJ1-6; D remains unclear. The source is a human donor with HPV-associated anogenital cancer. CDR3 sequence reads: CASSPPSWGSPLHF. CDR3 bases: TGTGCCAGCTCCCCGCCCTCGTGGGGTTCACCCCTCCACTTT.